One sample yielded the 3 T cell receptor beta chains listed below, sequenced in a study of T cells in narcolepsy (dated by TCRdb to between 2017 and 2018). The library was obtained by the immunoSEQ multiplex PCR assay. TCRdb provides this immuneACCESS table in a form limited to in-frame rearrangements. Some clones are lacking; in checked studies, under half of them reflect an unresolved V gene, and why the rest are absent is not known. Within this sample are 20,000 to 30,000 clones, with just over 60% of them counted one time only. The leading ten clones occupy roughly 12% of the sample. Sample: memory (CD45RA-) CD4+ T cells from blood. In the paper's terms, the cell subset or site label means: memory T cells sorted ex vivo from peripheral blood. These receptor sequences come from a human donor in good health.

The CDR3 loop reads CASSLAYRGGGADTQYF. CDR3 DNA sequence: TGCGCCAGCAGCTTGGCCTATCGCGGGGGCGGGGCGGATACGCAGTATTTT. The J gene is TRBJ2-3, the V gene TRBV5-1, with a weak D call TRBD2 (7 bases). This CDR3 spans 17 amino acids. Germline assignment: CDR1 SGHRS and CDR2 YFSETQ. V lost 0 bases, J lost 6 bases, and 20 bases lay in between.

V and J are TRBV7-2 and TRBJ1-1; D possibly corresponds to TRBD1 (5 bases). The CDR3 covers 13 residues. V was clipped by 5 bases and J by 1 base, with 8 bases between them. The V gene's germline CDR1 is SGHTA and CDR2 FQGNSA. The CDR3 DNA is TGTGCCAGCAGCCAACAGGAGAACACTGAAGCTTTCTTT. Translating it yields CASSQQENTEAFF.

This chain uses TRBV19 with TRBJ1-2; TRBD1 is a possible D gene (6 bases). From germline, CDR1 is LNHDA and CDR2 SQIVND (reference sequence). V was cut by 7 bases and J by 6 bases, with 18 bases left in between. CDR3 size: 14 residues. CDR3 bases: TGTGCCAGTATTGGTCGAGGGGGACAAAATGGCTACACCTTC. Amino acids: CASIGRGGQNGYTF. Full variable domain (remainder filled in from reference TRBV19 and TRBJ1-2): DGGITQSPKYLFRKEGQNVTLSCEQNLNHDAMYWYRQDPGQGLRLIYYSQIVNDFQKGDIAEGYSVSREKKESFPLTVTSAQKNPTAFYLCASIGRGGQNGYTFGSGTRLTVV.